The present T cell receptor (beta chain) was sequenced within a study of shared clonotypes between healthy human individuals (dated by TCRdb to 2019 to 2021). At the level of the whole study: Two women and a few men aged 18 to 49 years were included in the cohort. For each donor, CD4 naive and CD4 memory were each run on three plates, CD8 naive on two plates, and CD8 memory on one plate. The study deeply sequenced blood TCR repertoires of five healthy adults to estimate repertoire size and the extent of clonotype sharing between individuals. To increase sequencing depth and limit assay-specific biases, TCR repertoire library preparation and sequencing were carried out by different laboratories using diverse techniques. Leukapheresis yielded between about 0.9 and 9.5 billion PBMCs per donor. The paper as a whole reports these results and caveats: Pairwise subsampling led to the expectation that sequencing depth would affect the degree of clonotype sharing among donors. Incomplete sequencing was indicated by rarefaction of sorted-subset datasets, despite the large sequencing depth. Larger estimated clonotype richness was generally found for naive subsets than for memory subsets. Higher generation probabilities were observed for clonotypes shared by all four sorted-subset donors than for non-shared clonotypes. Approximately 4.8% of naive CD4, 3.5% of naive CD8, 2.3% of memory CD4, and more than 0.35% of memory CD8 clonotypes were shared across a few donors. Sampling was restricted to blood, and TCR repertoires in tissues likely differ from the TCR repertoires found in blood. The genetic and exposure-history diversity represented was limited by the small number of donors.

The donors were healthy, HIV-negative adults with no recently reported acute infections or vaccinations. All donors were Caucasian adults living in Nashville, Tennessee, USA. CD4+ T cells were enriched by magnetic negative selection, after which naive cells were positively selected on CD45RA and the negative fraction was taken as the memory subset. Blood was collected by leukapheresis, and PBMCs were isolated by Ficoll-Histopaque density gradient centrifugation and then cryopreserved in liquid nitrogen vapor phase. Purity and quantity of every magnetically sorted T cell population were checked by analytical flow cytometry. Each sorted fraction had its genomic DNA isolated and then quantified by UV absorbance on a Nanodrop 2000c. Using the deep immunoSEQ assay, multiplex PCR amplified TCR CDR3 regions from genomic DNA. Extracted genomic DNA from each cell subset was spread evenly across all wells of several immunoSEQ 96-well plates, with each plate serving as a replicate. For sorted subsets, each replicate PCR was loaded with roughly 200 ng genomic DNA, equivalent to roughly 30,000 T cell genomes. The purified libraries were quantified using a Qubit 3.0 fluorometer, sized with a Bioanalyzer 2100, and then quantified again using the KAPA Library Quantification kit. A separate single-read 150-cycle Illumina NextSeq 550 flow cell was used to sequence each immunoSEQ 96-well plate. On the authors' methods: Because the immunoSEQ output held only junctional sequences and lacked quality scores, the filtering could not match the filtering applied to full-length reads. Sequences were annotated with PyIR, a Python wrapper for IgBLAST v1.9, and V/J genes and CDR3 were assigned using IMGT germline references. Reads with weak V/J assignments (E-value above 1e-6), missing CDR3, stop codons, out-of-frame junctions, or ambiguous translated residues were removed. V3J clonotypes were defined as sequences sharing an identical inferred V gene, J gene, and CDR3 amino acid sequence. Percentage overlap between repertoires was calculated by dividing the number of shared unique clonotypes by the size of the smaller repertoire. Three approaches were used to assess repertoire richness: RTK rarefaction, the Chao1 estimator, and Recon v2.1 estimates of unobserved clonotypes. OLGA was used to compute generation probabilities for all TCRbeta clonotypes that the gDNA method yielded from a handful of donors. Entries here come from immuneACCESS through TCRdb and include only in-frame sequences with V and J called. Some clones fail to appear in such tables; in the studies checked, an unresolved V gene covers under half of the shortfall, and the cause of the remainder is unknown. That table is the source of V, J and clone size, and D and trimming were worked out from the DNA. The sample table lists approximately 2,300,000 clones, just under 95% of them with a count of one. 0.37% of the sample rests with the top ten.

As regards this clone: No cognate antigen has been identified for it. No base quality information exists; no much larger clone differs at one position.

The germline V gene gives CDR1 as SQVTM and CDR2 as ANQGSEA. The CDR3, cysteine through phenylalanine, is 13 amino acids long. This entry keeps only the CDR3 DNA: 39 bases, framed from base 1. V is pared back by 7 bases and J by 2 bases, with 14 bases lying between the germline termini. This clonotype originated in a man between 18 and 35 years old in good health. Some clones in this sample may be carry-over from other donors' samples. The chain links TRBV29-1 with TRBJ1-1, with a tentative D gene TRBD1 over 6 matching bases. The sample taken for sequencing was naive CD4+ T cells from PBMCs. Read against the paper, the sample's cell subset or site label means: CD45RA+ positively selected. The CDR3 here reads CSAPGQLNTEAFF. In nucleotides, the sequence is TGCAGCGCCCCCGGACAGCTAAACACTGAAGCTTTCTTT.